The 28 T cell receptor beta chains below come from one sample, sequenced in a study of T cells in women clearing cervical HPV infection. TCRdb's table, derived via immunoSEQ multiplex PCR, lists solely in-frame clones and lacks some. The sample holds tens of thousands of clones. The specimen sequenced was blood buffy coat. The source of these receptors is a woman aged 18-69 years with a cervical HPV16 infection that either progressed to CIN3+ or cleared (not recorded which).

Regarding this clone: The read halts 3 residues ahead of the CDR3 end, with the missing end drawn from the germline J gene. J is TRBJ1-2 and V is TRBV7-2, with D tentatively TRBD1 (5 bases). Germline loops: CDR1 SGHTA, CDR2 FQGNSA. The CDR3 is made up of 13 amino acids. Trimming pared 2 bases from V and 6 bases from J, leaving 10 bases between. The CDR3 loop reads CASSLRQGDGYTF. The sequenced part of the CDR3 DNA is TGTGCCAGCAGCTTAAGGCAAGGGGATGGC. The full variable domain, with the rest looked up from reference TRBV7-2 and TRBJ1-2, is GAGVSQSPSNKVTEKGKDVELRCDPISGHTALYWYRQSLGQGLEFLIYFQGNSAPDKSGLPSDRFSAERTGGSVSTLTIQRTQQEDSAVYLCASSLRQGDGYTFGSGTRLTVV.

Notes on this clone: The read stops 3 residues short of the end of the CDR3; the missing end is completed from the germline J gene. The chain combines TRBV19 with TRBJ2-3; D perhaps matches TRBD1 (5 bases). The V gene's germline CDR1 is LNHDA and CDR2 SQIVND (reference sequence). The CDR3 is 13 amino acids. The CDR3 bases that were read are TGTGCCAGTAGTACGACAGCCAATCAGCCG. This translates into CASSTTANQP. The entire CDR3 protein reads CASSTTANQPQYF.

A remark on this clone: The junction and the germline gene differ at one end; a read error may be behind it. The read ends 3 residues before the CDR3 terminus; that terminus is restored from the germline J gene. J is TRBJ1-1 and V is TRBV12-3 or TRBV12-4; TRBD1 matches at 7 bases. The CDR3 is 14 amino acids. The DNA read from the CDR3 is TGTGCCAGCAACCCGACAGGGTCGAACACTGAG. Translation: CASNPTGSNTE. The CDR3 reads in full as CASNPTGSNTEAFF.

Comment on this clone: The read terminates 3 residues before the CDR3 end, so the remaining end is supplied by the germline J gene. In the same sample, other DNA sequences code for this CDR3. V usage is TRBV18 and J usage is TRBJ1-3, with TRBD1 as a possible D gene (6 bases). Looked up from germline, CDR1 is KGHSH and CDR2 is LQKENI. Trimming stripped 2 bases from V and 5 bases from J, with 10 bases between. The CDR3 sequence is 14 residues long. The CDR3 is CASSPDDRRNTIYF. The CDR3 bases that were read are TGTGCCAGCTCACCAGATGACAGGAGAAACACC.

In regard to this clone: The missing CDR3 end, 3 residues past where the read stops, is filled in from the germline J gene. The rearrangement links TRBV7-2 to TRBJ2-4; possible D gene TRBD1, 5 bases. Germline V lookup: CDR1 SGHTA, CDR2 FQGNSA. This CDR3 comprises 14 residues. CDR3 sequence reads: CASSLLRGSDGQYF. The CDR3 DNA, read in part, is TGTGCCAGCAGTCTCCTAAGGGGATCGGATGGT. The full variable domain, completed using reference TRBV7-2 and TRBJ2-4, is GAGVSQSPSNKVTEKGKDVELRCDPISGHTALYWYRQSLGQGLEFLIYFQGNSAPDKSGLPSDRFSAERTGGSVSTLTIQRTQQEDSAVYLCASSLLRGSDGQYFGAGTRLSVL.

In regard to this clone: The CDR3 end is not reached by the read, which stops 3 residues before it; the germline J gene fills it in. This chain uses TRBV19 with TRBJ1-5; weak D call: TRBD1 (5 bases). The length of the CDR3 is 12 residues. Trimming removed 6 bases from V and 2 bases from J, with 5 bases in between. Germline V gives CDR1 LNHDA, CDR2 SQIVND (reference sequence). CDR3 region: CASRTGNQPQHF. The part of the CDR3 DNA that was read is TGTGCCAGTAGGACAGGCAATCAGCCC.

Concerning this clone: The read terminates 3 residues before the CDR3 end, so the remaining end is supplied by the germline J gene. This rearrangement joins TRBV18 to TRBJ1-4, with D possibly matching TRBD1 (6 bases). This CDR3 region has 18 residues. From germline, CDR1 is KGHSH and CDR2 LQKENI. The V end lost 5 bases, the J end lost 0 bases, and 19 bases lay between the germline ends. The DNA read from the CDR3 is TGTGCCAGCTCAACAACGGGACAAGGACTTGCAACTAATGAAAAA. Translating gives CASSTTGQGLATNEK. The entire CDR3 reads CASSTTGQGLATNEKLFF.

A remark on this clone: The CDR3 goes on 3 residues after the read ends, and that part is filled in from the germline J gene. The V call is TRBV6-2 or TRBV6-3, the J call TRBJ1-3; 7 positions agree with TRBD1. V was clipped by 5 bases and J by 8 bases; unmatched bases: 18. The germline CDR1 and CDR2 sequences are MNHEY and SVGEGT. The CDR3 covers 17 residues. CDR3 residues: CASSHPGTVRNLDTIYF. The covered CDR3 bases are TGTGCCAGCAGTCACCCCGGGACAGTAAGAAACCTCGACACC.

Partial CDR3 DNA: TGTGCTAGTGGCTACAGGGAAGAGACC. This encodes CASGYREET. The full CDR3 protein reads CASGYREETQYF. The chain couples TRBV12-5 to TRBJ2-5; D perhaps matches TRBD1 (6 bases). Read data end 3 residues before the CDR3 end; the end is taken from the germline J gene. Germline V lookup: CDR1 LGHNT, CDR2 FRNRAP. The length of the CDR3 is 12 residues. V was pared by 6 bases and J by 3 bases, with 8 bases between.

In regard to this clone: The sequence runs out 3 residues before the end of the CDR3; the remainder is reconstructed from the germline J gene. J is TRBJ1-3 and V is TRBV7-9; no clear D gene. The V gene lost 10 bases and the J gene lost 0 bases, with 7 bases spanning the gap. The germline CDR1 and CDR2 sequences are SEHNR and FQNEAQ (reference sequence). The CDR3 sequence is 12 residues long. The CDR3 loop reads CATVTSGNTIYF. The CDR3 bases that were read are TGTGCCACAGTAACCTCTGGAAACACC.

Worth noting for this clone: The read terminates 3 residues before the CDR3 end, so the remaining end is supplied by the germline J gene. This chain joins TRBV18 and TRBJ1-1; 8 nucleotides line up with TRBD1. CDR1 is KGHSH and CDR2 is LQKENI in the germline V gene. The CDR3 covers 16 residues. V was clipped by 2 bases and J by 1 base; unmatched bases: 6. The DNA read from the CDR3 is TGTGCCAGCTCACCAAACCTAGGACAGGGGAACACTGAA. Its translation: CASSPNLGQGNTE. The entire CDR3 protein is CASSPNLGQGNTEAFF.

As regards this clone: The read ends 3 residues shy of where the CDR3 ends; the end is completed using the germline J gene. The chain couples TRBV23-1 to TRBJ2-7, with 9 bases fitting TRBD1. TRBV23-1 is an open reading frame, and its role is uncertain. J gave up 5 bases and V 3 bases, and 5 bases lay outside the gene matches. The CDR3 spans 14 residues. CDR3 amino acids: CASSHPTGGHEQYF. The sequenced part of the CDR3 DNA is TGCGCCAGCAGTCATCCTACAGGGGGCCACGAG.

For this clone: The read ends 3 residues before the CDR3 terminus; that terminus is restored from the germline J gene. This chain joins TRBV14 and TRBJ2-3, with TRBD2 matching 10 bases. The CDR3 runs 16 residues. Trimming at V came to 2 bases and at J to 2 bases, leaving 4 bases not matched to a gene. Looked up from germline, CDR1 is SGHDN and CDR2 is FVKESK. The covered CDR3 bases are TGTGCCAGCAGCCAACTAGCGGGAGCATACACAGATACG. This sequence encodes CASSQLAGAYTDT. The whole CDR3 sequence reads CASSQLAGAYTDTQYF.

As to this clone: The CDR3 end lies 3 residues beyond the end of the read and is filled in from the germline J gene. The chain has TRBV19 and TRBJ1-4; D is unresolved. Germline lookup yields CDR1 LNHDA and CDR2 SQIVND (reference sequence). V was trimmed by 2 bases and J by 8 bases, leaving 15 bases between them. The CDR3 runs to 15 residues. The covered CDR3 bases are TGTGCCAGTAGTATAAAAGGAGGGCCTGGGGAAAAA. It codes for CASSIKGGPGEK. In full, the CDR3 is CASSIKGGPGEKLFF.

CDR3 in amino acids: CSATVPLAGDLGETQYF. The CDR3 bases that were read are TGCAGTGCCACAGTGCCCCTAGCGGGGGACCTAGGCGAGACC. The chain combines TRBV20-1 with TRBJ2-5; TRBD2 agrees at 10 bases. Read data end 3 residues before the CDR3 end; the end is taken from the germline J gene. CDR1 is DFQATT and CDR2 is SNEGSKA in the germline V gene (reference sequence). Trimming cost V 6 bases and J 5 bases; bases outside gene matches: 18. This CDR3 spans 17 amino acids.

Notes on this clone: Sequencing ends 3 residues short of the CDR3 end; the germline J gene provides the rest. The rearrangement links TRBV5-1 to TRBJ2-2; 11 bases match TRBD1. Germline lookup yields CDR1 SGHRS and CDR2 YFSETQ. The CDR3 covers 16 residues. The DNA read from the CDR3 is TGCGCCAGCAGCTTAATGTGGACAGGGGGCGATTCACCG. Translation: CASSLMWTGGDSP. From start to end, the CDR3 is CASSLMWTGGDSPLFF.

The sequenced part of the CDR3 DNA is TGTGCCAGCAGTGACTCCTACACCGGGGAG. This translates into CASSDSYTGE. The CDR3 as a whole reads CASSDSYTGELFF. The chain joins TRBV6-4 to TRBJ2-2; D is unclear. The read gets to within 3 residues of the CDR3 end, and the germline J gene fills in the rest. Germline CDR1 reads MRHNA; CDR2 reads SNTAGT. This CDR3 has 13 residues. V was shortened by 0 bases and J by 3 bases, with 2 bases between the two germline ends.

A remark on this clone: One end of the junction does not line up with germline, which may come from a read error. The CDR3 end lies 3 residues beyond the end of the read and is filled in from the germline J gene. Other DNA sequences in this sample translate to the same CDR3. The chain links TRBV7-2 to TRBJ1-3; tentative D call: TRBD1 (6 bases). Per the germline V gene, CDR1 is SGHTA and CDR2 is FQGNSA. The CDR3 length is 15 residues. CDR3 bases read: TGTGCCAGCAGCTACGGGCAGGGGTTCGGAAACACT. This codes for CASSYGQGFGNT. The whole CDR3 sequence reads CASSYGQGFGNTIYF. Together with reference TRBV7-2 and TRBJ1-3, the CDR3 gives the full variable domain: GAGVSQSPSNKVTEKGKDVELRCDPISGHTALYWYRQSLGQGLEFLIYFQGNSAPDKSGLPSDRFSAERTGGSVSTLTIQRTQQEDSAVYLCASSYGQGFGNTIYFGEGSWLTVV.

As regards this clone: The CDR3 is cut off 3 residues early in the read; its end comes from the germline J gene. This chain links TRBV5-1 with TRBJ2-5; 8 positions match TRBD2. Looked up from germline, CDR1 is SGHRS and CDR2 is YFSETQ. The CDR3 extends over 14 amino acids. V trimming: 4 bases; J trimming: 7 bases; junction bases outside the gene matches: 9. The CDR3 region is CASSDRAGDGTQYF. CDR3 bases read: TGCGCCAGCAGCGACAGAGCGGGGGACGGGACC.

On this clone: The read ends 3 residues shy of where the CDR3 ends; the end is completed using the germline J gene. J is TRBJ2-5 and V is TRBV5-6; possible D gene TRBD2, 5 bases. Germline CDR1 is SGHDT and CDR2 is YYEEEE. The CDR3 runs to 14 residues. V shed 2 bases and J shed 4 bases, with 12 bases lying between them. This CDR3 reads CASSFASGRETQYF. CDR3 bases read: TGTGCCAGCAGCTTTGCCTCGGGGAGAGAGACC.

The DNA read from the CDR3 is TGTGCCATCAGTCTAGCAGAGCCGTCCGGGGAG. Protein product: CAISLAEPSGE. From start to end, the CDR3 is CAISLAEPSGELFF. The V call is TRBV10-3, the J call TRBJ2-2; D perhaps matches TRBD2 (5 bases). With the read ending 3 residues before the CDR3 end, the germline J gene is used to fill in that end. The germline V and J ends were trimmed by 5 bases and 6 bases, with 13 bases remaining between them. The germline V gene encodes CDR1 ENHRY and CDR2 SYGVKD. This CDR3 is built from 14 residues.

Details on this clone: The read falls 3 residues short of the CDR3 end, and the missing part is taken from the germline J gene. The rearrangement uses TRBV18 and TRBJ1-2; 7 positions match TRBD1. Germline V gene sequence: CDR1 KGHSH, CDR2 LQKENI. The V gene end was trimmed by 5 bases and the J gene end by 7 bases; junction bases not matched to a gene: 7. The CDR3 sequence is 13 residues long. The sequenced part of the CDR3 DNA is TGTGCCAGCTCAGCCACAGGGGCGGGTGGC. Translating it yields CASSATGAGG. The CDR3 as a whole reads CASSATGAGGYTF. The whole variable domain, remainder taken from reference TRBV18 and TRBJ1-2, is NAGVMQNPRHLVRRRGQEARLRCSPMKGHSHVYWYRQLPEEGLKFMVYLQKENIIDESGMPKERFSAEFPKEGPSILRIQQVVRGDSAAYFCASSATGAGGYTFGSGTRLTVV.

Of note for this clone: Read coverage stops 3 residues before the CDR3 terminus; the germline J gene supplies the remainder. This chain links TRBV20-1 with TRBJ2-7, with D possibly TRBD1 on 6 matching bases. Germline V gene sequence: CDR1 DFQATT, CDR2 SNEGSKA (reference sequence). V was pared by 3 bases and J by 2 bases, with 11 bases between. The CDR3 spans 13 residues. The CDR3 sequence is CSASGDRPYEQYF. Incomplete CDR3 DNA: TGCAGTGCTAGCGGTGACAGGCCCTACGAG.

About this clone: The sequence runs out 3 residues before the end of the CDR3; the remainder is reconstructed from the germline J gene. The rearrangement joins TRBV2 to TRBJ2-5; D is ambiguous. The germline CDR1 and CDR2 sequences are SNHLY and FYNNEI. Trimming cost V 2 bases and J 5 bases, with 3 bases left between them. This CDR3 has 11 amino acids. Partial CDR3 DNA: TGTGCCAGCAGTGAATATGAGACC. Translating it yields CASSEYET. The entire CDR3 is CASSEYETQYF. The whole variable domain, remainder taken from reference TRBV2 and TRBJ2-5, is EPEVTQTPSHQVTQMGQEVILRCVPISNHLYFYWYRQILGQKVEFLVSFYNNEISEKSEIFDDQFSVERPDGSNFTLKIRSTKLEDSAMYFCASSEYETQYFGPGTRLLVL.

The DNA read from the CDR3 is TGTGCCAGCAGCTTAGGGGTGGCGGATGAG. This encodes CASSLGVADE. The whole CDR3 sequence reads CASSLGVADEQFF. The chain couples TRBV7-6 to TRBJ2-1; D call uncertain. The read ends 3 residues early relative to the CDR3; the germline J gene fills the gap. The V and J ends lost 1 base and 8 bases respectively, with 9 bases between them. Germline CDR1 and CDR2: SGHVS and FNYEAQ. This CDR3 has 13 amino acids.

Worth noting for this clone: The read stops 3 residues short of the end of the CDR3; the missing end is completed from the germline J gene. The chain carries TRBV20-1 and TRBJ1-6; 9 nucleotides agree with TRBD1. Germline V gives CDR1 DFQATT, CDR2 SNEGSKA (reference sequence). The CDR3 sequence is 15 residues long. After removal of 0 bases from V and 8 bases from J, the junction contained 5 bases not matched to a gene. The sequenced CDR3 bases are TGCAGTGCTAGAGATAAGGGACAGGGAGATTCACCC. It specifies CSARDKGQGDSP. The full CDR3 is CSARDKGQGDSPLHF.

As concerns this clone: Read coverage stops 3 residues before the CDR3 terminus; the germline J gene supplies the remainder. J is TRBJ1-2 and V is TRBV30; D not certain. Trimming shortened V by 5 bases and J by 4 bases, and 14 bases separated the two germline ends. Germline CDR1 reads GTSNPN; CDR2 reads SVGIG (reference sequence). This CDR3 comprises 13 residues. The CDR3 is CAWLWAPSYGYTF. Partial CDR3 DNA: TGTGCCTGGTTGTGGGCCCCTTCCTATGGC. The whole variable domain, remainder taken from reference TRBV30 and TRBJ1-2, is SQTIHQWPATLVQPVGSPLSLECTVEGTSNPNLYWYRQAAGRGLQLLFYSVGIGQISSEVPQNLSASRPQDRQFILSSKKLLLSDSGFYLCAWLWAPSYGYTFGSGTRLTVV.

The CDR3 bases that were read are TGTGCCAGTAGTCCGTATACAGGGGTCGGC. It is translated as CASSPYTGVG. In full, the CDR3 reads CASSPYTGVGYTF. The J gene is TRBJ1-2, the V gene TRBV19; 7 nucleotides line up with TRBD1. The sequence runs out 3 residues before the end of the CDR3; the remainder is reconstructed from the germline J gene. The CDR3 sequence is 13 residues long. Looked up from germline, CDR1 is LNHDA and CDR2 is SQIVND (reference sequence).